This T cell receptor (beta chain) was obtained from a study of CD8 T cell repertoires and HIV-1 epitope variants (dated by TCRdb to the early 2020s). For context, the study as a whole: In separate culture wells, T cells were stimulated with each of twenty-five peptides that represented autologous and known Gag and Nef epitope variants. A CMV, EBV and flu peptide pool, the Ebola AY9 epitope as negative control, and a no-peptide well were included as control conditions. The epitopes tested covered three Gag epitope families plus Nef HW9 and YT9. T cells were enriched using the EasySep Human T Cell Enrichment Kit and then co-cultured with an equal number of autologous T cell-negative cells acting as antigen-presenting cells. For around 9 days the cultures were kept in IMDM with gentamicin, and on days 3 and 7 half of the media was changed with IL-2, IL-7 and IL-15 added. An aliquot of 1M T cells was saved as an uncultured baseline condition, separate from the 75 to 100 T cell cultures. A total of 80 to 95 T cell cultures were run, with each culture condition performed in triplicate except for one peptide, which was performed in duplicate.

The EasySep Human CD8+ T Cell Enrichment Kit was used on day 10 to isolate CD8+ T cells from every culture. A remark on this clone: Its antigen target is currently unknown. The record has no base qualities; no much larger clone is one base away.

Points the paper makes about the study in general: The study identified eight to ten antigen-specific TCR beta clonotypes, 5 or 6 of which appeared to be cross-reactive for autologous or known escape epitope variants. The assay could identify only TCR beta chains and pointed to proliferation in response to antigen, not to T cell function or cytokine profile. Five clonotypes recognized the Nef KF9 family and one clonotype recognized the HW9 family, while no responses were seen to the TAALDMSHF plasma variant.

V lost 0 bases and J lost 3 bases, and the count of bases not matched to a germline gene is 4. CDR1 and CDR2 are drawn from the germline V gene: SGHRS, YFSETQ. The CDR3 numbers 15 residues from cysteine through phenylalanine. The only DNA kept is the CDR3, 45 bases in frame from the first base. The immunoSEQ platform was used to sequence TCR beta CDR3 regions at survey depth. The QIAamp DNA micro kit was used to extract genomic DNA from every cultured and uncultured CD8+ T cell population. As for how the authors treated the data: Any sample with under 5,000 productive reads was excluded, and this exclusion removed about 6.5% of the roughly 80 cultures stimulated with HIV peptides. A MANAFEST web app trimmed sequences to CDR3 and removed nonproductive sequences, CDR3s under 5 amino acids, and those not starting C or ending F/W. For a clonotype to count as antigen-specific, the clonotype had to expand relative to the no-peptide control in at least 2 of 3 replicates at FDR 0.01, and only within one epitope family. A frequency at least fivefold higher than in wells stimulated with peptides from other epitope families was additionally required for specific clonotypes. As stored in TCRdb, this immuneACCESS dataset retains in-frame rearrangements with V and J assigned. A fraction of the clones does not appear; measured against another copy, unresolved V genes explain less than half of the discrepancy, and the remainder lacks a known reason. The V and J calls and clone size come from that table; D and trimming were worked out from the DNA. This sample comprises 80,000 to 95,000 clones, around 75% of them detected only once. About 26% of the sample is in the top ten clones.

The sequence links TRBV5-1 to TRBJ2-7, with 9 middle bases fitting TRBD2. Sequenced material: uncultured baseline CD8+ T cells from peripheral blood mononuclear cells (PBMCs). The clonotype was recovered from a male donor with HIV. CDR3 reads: CASSLGLAGNYEQYF. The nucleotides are TGCGCCAGCAGCTTGGGCCTAGCGGGAAACTACGAGCAGTACTTC.